The T cell receptor beta chain under discussion was sequenced for a study of T cells after yellow fever vaccination. Study conclusions and caveats: Detected again after the booster were most primary-vaccination clones, at about 96% CD4 and around 91% CD8. A limited proportion of clonotypes was detected within both the CD4 and CD8 compartments. By day 5 rather than day 15, the secondary response had peaked, though it was weaker.

As to this clonotype: As yet, its antigen is unknown.

5'RACE template switching produced TCR cDNA carrying a universal primer site and UMIs. TCRdb processed the 5' RACE reads anew with MiXCR; each CDR3 protein has one entry. The table includes roughly 170,000 distinct CDR3 sequences, about 6% detected once. The CDR3 spans 11 residues. The V end was cut by 9 bases, the J end by 9 bases, with 13 bases between. The receptor was isolated from a man aged 18 to 30 who received the YFV17D yellow fever vaccine. The starting material was CD4+ T cells sorted from PBMCs, obtained on the day of the first yellow fever vaccination. The J gene is TRBJ2-3, the V gene TRBV12-3 or TRBV12-4; D gene uncertain. DNA of the CDR3: TGTGCCAGTAGATTTGCAAGGACGCAGTATTTT. Translating it yields CASRFARTQYF.